Following are 31 T cell receptor beta chains from one sample sequenced in a study of T cell responses to AZD1222 COVID-19 vaccine. Generated by immunoSEQ multiplex PCR, the TCRdb table keeps only in-frame clones and is missing some. The sample records about 57,000 clones, approximately 83% being singletons. The sequences come from peripheral blood, collected on day 0 of AZD1222 vaccination. The origin of the receptors is an adult in good health.

This chain uses TRBV19 with TRBJ1-4; 7 bases are a match to TRBD1. V lost 8 bases, J lost 8 bases, and 11 bases stayed unmatched. This CDR3 spans 14 amino acids. CDR1 and CDR2 (germline): LNHDA, SQIVND (reference sequence). The CDR3 nucleotides are TGTGCCAGTGGGCGACAGGGAGTATTGGAAAAACTGTTTTTT. Protein: CASGRQGVLEKLFF.

The V and J genes are TRBV7-9 and TRBJ1-2; 7 bases map to TRBD1. The CDR3 has 16 amino acids. V gave up 4 bases and J gave up 8 bases; unmatched junction bases: 16. The germline V gene encodes CDR1 SEHNR and CDR2 FQNEAQ (reference sequence). The CDR3 is CASSSQGPPGLGGYTF. The DNA of the CDR3 is TGTGCCAGCAGCTCACAGGGGCCCCCAGGACTTGGGGGCTACACCTTC.

V and J are TRBV7-9 and TRBJ2-3; D not resolved. Germline CDR1 is SEHNR and CDR2 is FQNEAQ (reference sequence). The germline V and J ends were trimmed by 5 bases and 3 bases, with 12 bases remaining between them. This CDR3 is built from 14 residues. CDR3 in DNA: TGTGCCAGCAGCCTAATGGGCTGGACAGATACGCAGTATTTT. Translation gives CASSLMGWTDTQYF.

This clone appeared a single time. The chain is built from TRBV6-1 and TRBJ1-2; no firm D call. Per the germline V gene, CDR1 is MNHNS and CDR2 is SASEGT. The CDR3 extends over 13 amino acids. V gave up 4 bases and J gave up 4 bases, with 10 bases separating them. This CDR3 is CASSVSVSYGYTF. CDR3 coding DNA: TGTGCCAGCAGTGTAAGTGTGAGCTATGGCTACACCTTC.

CDR3 bases: TGTGCCAGCAGCCCCGCTCGCAATGAGCAGTTCTTC. It is translated as CASSPARNEQFF. The chain carries TRBV6-5 and TRBJ2-1; no definite D call. The V end lost 6 bases, the J end lost 6 bases, and 9 bases lay between the germline ends. The germline CDR1 and CDR2 sequences are MNHEY and SVGAGI. The CDR3 length is 12 residues.

The rearrangement joins TRBV2 to TRBJ1-2; 7 bases match TRBD1. Germline lookup yields CDR1 SNHLY and CDR2 FYNNEI. The CDR3 runs to 14 residues. Trimming removed 3 bases from V and 5 bases from J; junction bases left unmatched: 6. CDR3: CASSEETGIYGYTF. The CDR3 DNA reads as TGTGCCAGCAGTGAGGAGACAGGGATATATGGCTACACCTTC.

The chain combines TRBV7-9 with TRBJ2-7; no reliable D call. Trimming stripped 5 bases from V and 0 bases from J, with 5 bases between. Looked up from germline, CDR1 is SEHNR and CDR2 is FQNEAQ (reference sequence). The CDR3 is made up of 12 amino acids. The DNA for the CDR3 is TGTGCCAGCAGCCTTAGCTCCTACGAGCAGTACTTC. Its translation: CASSLSSYEQYF.

The V call is TRBV27, the J call TRBJ1-6; D is unclear. CDR3 length: 16 amino acids. Trimming pared 8 bases from V and 4 bases from J, leaving 18 bases between. Germline V gene data show CDR1 as MNHEY and CDR2 as SMNVEV (reference sequence). CDR3 DNA: TGTGCCAGCCTCTTACACTCAGGACGGTATAATTCACCCCTCCACTTT. It codes for CASLLHSGRYNSPLHF.

The chain recombines TRBV19 with TRBJ2-7; D call uncertain. CDR1 LNHDA and CDR2 SQIVND come from the germline V gene (reference sequence). The CDR3 loop spans 14 amino acids. V was trimmed by 1 base and J by 2 bases, leaving 9 bases between them. CDR3: CASSIAESPYEQYF. The DNA for the CDR3 is TGTGCCAGTAGTATAGCGGAGAGCCCCTACGAGCAGTACTTC.

The V and J genes are TRBV6-6 and TRBJ1-5; 7 nucleotides match TRBD1. The V gene's germline CDR1 is MNHNY and CDR2 SVGAGI (reference sequence). V lost 5 bases, J lost 5 bases, and 9 bases stayed unmatched. This CDR3 comprises 15 residues. DNA of the CDR3: TGTGCCAGCAGTAAGCCTAGGGGGCCTGATCAGCCCCAGCATTTT. Its translation: CASSKPRGPDQPQHF.

The V call is TRBV29-1, the J call TRBJ2-2; D remains ambiguous. Germline V lookup: CDR1 SQVTM, CDR2 ANQGSEA. V was pared by 4 bases and J by 6 bases, with 6 bases between. The CDR3 is 11 residues long. The CDR3 nucleotides are TGCAGCGTTGCGGAAGCCGGGGAGCTGTTTTTT. Residues: CSVAEAGELFF.

V usage is TRBV10-3 and J usage is TRBJ1-1; 7 bases agree with TRBD1. Germline V lookup: CDR1 ENHRY, CDR2 SYGVKD. The CDR3 runs 18 residues. Trimming took 0 bases from V and 7 from J; bases not matched to a gene: 17. Written as DNA, the CDR3 is TGTGCCATCAGTGAGTCCTTGAAGCTGACAGGGAGCACTATTGAAGCTTTCTTT. This sequence encodes CAISESLKLTGSTIEAFF.

The rearrangement uses TRBV27 and TRBJ2-3; possible D gene TRBD2, 6 bases. V was cut by 6 bases and J by 9 bases, with 10 bases left in between. The CDR3 sequence is 11 residues long. Germline lookup yields CDR1 MNHEY and CDR2 SMNVEV (reference sequence). The CDR3 loop reads CASSRAGTQYF. In DNA, the CDR3 is TGTGCCAGCAGCCGCGCGGGGACGCAGTATTTT.

DNA of the CDR3: TGTGCCAGCAGTCTCATATCCAACTATGGCTACACCTTC. Translating it yields CASSLISNYGYTF. This chain joins TRBV12-3 or TRBV12-4 and TRBJ1-2; no reliable D call. This CDR3 region has 13 residues. The V gene lost 5 bases and the J gene lost 2 bases, with 9 bases spanning the gap.

This chain joins TRBV6-2 or TRBV6-3 and TRBJ2-3; D remains unclear. The CDR3 is 16 amino acids. Trimming removed 0 bases at V and 2 bases at J, with 12 bases between. Germline assignment: CDR1 MNHEY and CDR2 SVGEGT. CDR3 in amino acids: CASSYSERSNTDTQYF. In DNA form, the CDR3 reads TGTGCCAGCAGTTACTCGGAAAGATCGAACACAGATACGCAGTATTTT.

The chain uses TRBV11-2 and TRBJ1-1; no clear D gene. V gave up 3 bases and J gave up 0 bases, with 14 bases separating them. Germline loops: CDR1 SGHAT, CDR2 FQNNGV. The CDR3 covers 16 residues. The CDR3 DNA reads as TGTGCCAGCAGCTTGGGCCCGAGCTACATGAACACTGAAGCTTTCTTT. This codes for CASSLGPSYMNTEAFF.

This clone was observed a single time. The rearrangement uses TRBV30 and TRBJ1-2, with D unresolved. The CDR3 has 12 amino acids. V was cut by 2 bases and J by 8 bases, with 12 bases left in between. Germline CDR1 reads GTSNPN; CDR2 reads SVGIG (reference sequence). The CDR3 loop reads CAWSHFSLGYTF. CDR3 bases: TGTGCCTGGAGTCATTTCTCCCTGGGCTACACCTTC.

V gene TRBV6-4 combines with J gene TRBJ2-3, with 13 bases lining up with TRBD2. This CDR3 has 16 amino acids. Germline V gene sequence: CDR1 MRHNA, CDR2 SNTAGT. V gave up 4 bases and J gave up 1 base; unmatched junction bases: 2. DNA of the CDR3: TGTGCCAGCAGTGTCGGACTAGCGGGAGGCACAGATACGCAGTATTTT. Translation gives CASSVGLAGGTDTQYF.

The J gene is TRBJ1-2, the V gene TRBV29-1, with 7 bases matching TRBD1. The V segment lost 3 bases and the J segment 2 bases; nucleotides outside the gene matches: 6. From germline, CDR1 is SQVTM and CDR2 ANQGSEA. The CDR3 runs to 14 residues. The CDR3, as DNA: TGCAGCGTTGACGGGGACAGTCGGAACTATGGCTACACCTTC. Translating gives CSVDGDSRNYGYTF.

The chain uses TRBV23-1 and TRBJ1-5; tentative D call: TRBD1 (5 bases). TRBV23-1 is an open reading frame whose function is uncertain. Trimming removed 3 bases from V and 9 bases from J, with 15 bases in between. The CDR3 extends over 14 amino acids. The CDR3 is CASSHSGAGLPQHF. CDR3 nucleotides: TGCGCCAGCAGTCATAGCGGGGCGGGTTTGCCCCAGCATTTT.

This chain uses TRBV19 with TRBJ1-3, with TRBD1 as a possible D gene (5 bases). Germline values: CDR1 LNHDA, CDR2 SQIVND (reference sequence). The CDR3 totals 15 residues. The V and J ends lost 3 bases and 4 bases respectively, with 13 bases between them. The CDR3 DNA is TGTGCCAGTAGTATCAAGGCAGGGAAAGGAAACACCATATATTTT. This translates into CASSIKAGKGNTIYF.

V and J are TRBV27 and TRBJ1-6, with 8 nucleotides matching TRBD1. The CDR3 is 12 residues long. With V trimmed by 5 bases and J by 14 bases, 5 bases remained unmatched. Per the germline V gene, CDR1 is MNHEY and CDR2 is SMNVEV (reference sequence). The CDR3 coding sequence is TGTGCCAGCAGTGGACAGGGACTGTCCCTCCACTTT. Its translation: CASSGQGLSLHF.

This clone was counted a few times. V is TRBV11-2 and J is TRBJ2-7; TRBD1 is a possible D gene (5 bases). Looked up from germline, CDR1 is SGHAT and CDR2 is FQNNGV. The CDR3 totals 15 residues. V was pared by 4 bases and J by 3 bases, with 16 bases between. The CDR3 region is CASSSRQPLHYEQYF. The CDR3 region has the DNA TGTGCCAGCAGCTCCCGACAGCCTCTACACTACGAGCAGTACTTC.

This clone is a singleton in its sample. The J gene is TRBJ1-3, the V gene TRBV4-3; 7 bases match TRBD1. V trimming: 0 bases; J trimming: 0 bases; junction bases outside the gene matches: 11. Germline loops: CDR1 LGHNA, CDR2 YSLEER. CDR3 size: 19 residues. The DNA of the CDR3 is TGCGCCAGCAGCCAAGATCGGGCAGGGGGAATACACTCTGGAAACACCATATATTTT. Its protein product is CASSQDRAGGIHSGNTIYF.

The table lists this clone with a few counts. The chain uses TRBV12-3 or TRBV12-4 and TRBJ1-2; D is uncertain. V was cut by 4 bases and J by 5 bases, with 5 bases left in between. The CDR3 sequence is 11 residues long. This chain's CDR3 is CASSSGYGYTF. For the CDR3, the DNA is TGTGCCAGCAGTTCCGGATATGGCTACACCTTC.

The rearrangement links TRBV19 to TRBJ2-1; 9 positions agree with TRBD2. V lost 5 bases and J lost 3; bases outside the gene matches: 5. Germline loops: CDR1 LNHDA, CDR2 SQIVND (reference sequence). The CDR3 is 15 residues long. The CDR3 DNA is TGTGCCAGTAGTGCGACTAGCGGTATCTACAATGAGCAGTTCTTC. As protein: CASSATSGIYNEQFF.

The chain employs TRBV12-3 or TRBV12-4 and TRBJ1-1, with D maybe TRBD1 (6 bases). This CDR3 spans 13 amino acids. V dropped 7 bases and J dropped 4 bases, with 13 bases sitting between them. CDR3 DNA: TGTGCCAGCACCAACAGGGTTCGCACTGAAGCTTTCTTT. This sequence encodes CASTNRVRTEAFF.

The chain uses TRBV6-5 and TRBJ1-6; D is ambiguous. Between the trimmed V and J ends, which lost 5 bases and 0 bases, there was a span of 8 bases. This CDR3 spans 15 amino acids. Germline CDR1 is MNHEY and CDR2 is SVGAGI. CDR3 in amino acids: CASSLYHSYNSPLHF. The CDR3 nucleotides read TGTGCCAGCAGTCTTTACCACTCCTATAATTCACCCCTCCACTTT.

The rearrangement uses TRBV30 and TRBJ1-2, with D unclear. The length of the CDR3 is 12 residues. The V and J ends lost 2 bases and 8 bases respectively, with 12 bases between them. CDR1 and CDR2 (germline): GTSNPN, SVGIG (reference sequence). The CDR3 here is CAWSKGSQGYTF. In DNA, the CDR3 is TGTGCCTGGAGTAAAGGGAGTCAAGGCTACACCTTC. Full variable domain (rest looked up from reference TRBV30 and TRBJ1-2): SQTIHQWPATLVQPVGSPLSLECTVEGTSNPNLYWYRQAAGRGLQLLFYSVGIGQISSEVPQNLSASRPQDRQFILSSKKLLLSDSGFYLCAWSKGSQGYTFGSGTRLTVV.

The V gene is TRBV29-1, the J gene TRBJ2-7, with a possible D match to TRBD1 (5 bases). The CDR3 runs to 13 residues. The germline gives CDR1 SQVTM, CDR2 ANQGSEA. Between the trimmed V and J ends, which lost 7 bases and 3 bases, there was a span of 16 bases. The CDR3 DNA reads as TGCAGCGCTAATACGGTCCAGGGCTACGAGCAGTACTTC. As protein: CSANTVQGYEQYF.

V and J are TRBV19 and TRBJ1-6, with a tentative D call TRBD1 (5 bases). With 7 bases removed from V and 10 bases from J, the gap between germline ends came to 17 bases. Germline lookup yields CDR1 LNHDA and CDR2 SQIVND (reference sequence). CDR3 length: 14 amino acids. Here the CDR3 DNA reads TGTGCCAGTACCGGGGCCTCCGGGGACTCACCCCTCCACTTT. It specifies CASTGASGDSPLHF.